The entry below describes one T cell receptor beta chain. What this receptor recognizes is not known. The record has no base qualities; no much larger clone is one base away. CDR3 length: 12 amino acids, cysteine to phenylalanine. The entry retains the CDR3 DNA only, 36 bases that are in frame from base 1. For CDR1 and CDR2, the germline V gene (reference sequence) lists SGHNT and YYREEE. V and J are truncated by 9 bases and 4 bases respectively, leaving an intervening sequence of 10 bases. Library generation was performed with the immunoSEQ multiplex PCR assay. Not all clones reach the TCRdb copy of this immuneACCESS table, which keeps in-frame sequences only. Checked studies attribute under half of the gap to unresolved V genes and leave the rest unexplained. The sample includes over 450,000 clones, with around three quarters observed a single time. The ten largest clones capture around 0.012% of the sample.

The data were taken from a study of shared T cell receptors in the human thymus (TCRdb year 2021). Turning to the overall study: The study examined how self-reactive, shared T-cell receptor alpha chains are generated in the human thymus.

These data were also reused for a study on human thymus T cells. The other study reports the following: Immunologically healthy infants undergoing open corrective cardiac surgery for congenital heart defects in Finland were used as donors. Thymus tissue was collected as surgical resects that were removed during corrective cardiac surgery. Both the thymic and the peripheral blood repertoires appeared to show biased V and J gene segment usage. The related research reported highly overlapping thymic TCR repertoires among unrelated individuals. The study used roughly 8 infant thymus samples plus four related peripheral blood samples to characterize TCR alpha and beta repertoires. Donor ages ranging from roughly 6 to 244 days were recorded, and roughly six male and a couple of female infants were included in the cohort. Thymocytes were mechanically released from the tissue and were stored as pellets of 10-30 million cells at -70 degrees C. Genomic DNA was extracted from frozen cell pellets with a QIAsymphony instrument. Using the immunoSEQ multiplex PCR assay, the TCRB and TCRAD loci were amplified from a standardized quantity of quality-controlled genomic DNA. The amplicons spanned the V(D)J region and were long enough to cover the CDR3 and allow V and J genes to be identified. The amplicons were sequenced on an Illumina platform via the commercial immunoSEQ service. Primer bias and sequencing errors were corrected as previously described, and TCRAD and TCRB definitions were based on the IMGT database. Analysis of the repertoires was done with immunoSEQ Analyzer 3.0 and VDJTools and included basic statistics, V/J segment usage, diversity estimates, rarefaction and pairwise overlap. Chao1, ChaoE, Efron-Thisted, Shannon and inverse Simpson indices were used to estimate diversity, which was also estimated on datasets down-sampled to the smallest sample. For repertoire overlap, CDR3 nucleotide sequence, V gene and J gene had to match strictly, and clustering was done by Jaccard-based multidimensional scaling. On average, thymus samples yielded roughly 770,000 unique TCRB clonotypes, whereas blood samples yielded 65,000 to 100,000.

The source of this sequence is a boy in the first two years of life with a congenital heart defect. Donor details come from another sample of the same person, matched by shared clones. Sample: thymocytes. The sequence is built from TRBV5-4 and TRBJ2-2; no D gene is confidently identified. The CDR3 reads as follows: CATPSGTGELFF. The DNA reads TGTGCCACCCCATCGGGCACCGGGGAGCTGTTTTTT. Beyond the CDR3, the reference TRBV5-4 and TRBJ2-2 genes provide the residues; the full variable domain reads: ETGVTQSPTHLIKTRGQQVTLRCSSQSGHNTVSWYQQALGQGPQFIFQYYREEENGRGNFPPRFSGLQFPNYSSELNVNALELDDSALYLCATPSGTGELFFGEGSRLTVL.